Reported below is one TCR beta chain. Antigen specificity is unknown. Using immunoSEQ multiplex PCR, the repertoire was profiled, and TCRdb retains in-frame clones only, with some absent. The sample holds 25,000 to 35,000 clones, 79% seen once. This entry comes from a study of T cells in narcolepsy. Study outcomes and limitations: Autoreactive clonotypes reportedly recurred in blood of same and different patients, not controls. Same-patient CSF and blood CD4+ T cell clonotypes included HCRT-specific and TRIB2-specific autoreactive ones.

This CDR3 comprises 13 residues. CDR1 is GTSNPN and CDR2 is SVGIG in the germline V gene (reference sequence). Trimming removed 0 bases at V and 4 bases at J, with 8 bases between. The TCR originated in a human donor with narcolepsy. Sequenced sample: CD45RA- memory CD4+ T cells from PBMCs. This chain uses TRBV30 with TRBJ2-3; D tentatively fits TRBD1 or TRBD2 (6 bases each). CDR3 loop: CAWSVGGPDTQYF. CDR3 DNA: TGTGCCTGGAGTGTGGGGGGCCCAGATACGCAGTATTTT.